This entry lists 27 T cell receptor beta chains sequenced from one sample in a study of blood T cells in healthy people across ages. The use of a sample-barcoded 5' primer and a J-beta primer mix characterized a second PCR of about 7 to 12 cycles. In TCRdb, the 5' RACE reads were re-called with MiXCR into one record per CDR3 protein. The sample consists of hundreds of thousands of distinct CDR3 sequences, about 20% of them appearing once. The specimen sequenced was blood. The receptors derive from a man aged 65 to 79 in good health.

This chain links TRBV4-1 with TRBJ2-3; the D gene is possibly TRBD2 (6 bases). CDR3 length equals 16 residues. CDR1 and CDR2 (germline): MGHRA, YSYEKL. With 6 bases removed from V and 5 bases from J, the gap between germline ends came to 21 bases. CDR3 bases: TGCGCCAGCAGACAACATGGGGGAGTGGGGGGAGATACGCAGTATTTT. This encodes CASRQHGGVGGDTQYF.

As regards this clonotype: Being one base from a much bigger clone, this may be a read error. The J gene is TRBJ2-5, the V gene TRBV10-3; D uncertain. Trimming shortened V by 3 bases and J by 0 bases, and 11 bases separated the two germline ends. The CDR3 is 15 amino acids. Germline V gene data show CDR1 as ENHRY and CDR2 as SYGVKD. The DNA of the CDR3 is TGTGCCATCAGTGAATCGGCAGACTACCAAGAGACCCAGTACTTC. It is translated as CAISESADYQETQYF.

This clonotype occurred a few times. This chain connects TRBV12-5 to TRBJ2-7, with D perhaps being TRBD1 or TRBD2 (5 bases each). The germline CDR1 and CDR2 sequences are LGHNT and FRNRAP. V was trimmed by 1 base and J by 2 bases, leaving 18 bases between them. The length of the CDR3 is 17 residues. The CDR3 spells CASGLAPNRDPPYEQYV. As DNA, the CDR3 is TGTGCTAGTGGTTTGGCACCAAACCGGGACCCCCCCTACGAGCAGTACGTC.

The V call is TRBV7-2, the J call TRBJ2-2, with 9 bases identical to TRBD2. Looked up from germline, CDR1 is SGHTA and CDR2 is FQGNSA. The CDR3 has 16 residues. The junction had 9 bases not matched to a gene; V was cut back by 4 bases and J by 6 bases. CDR3 region: CASSSPGLAGPGELFF. In nucleotides, the CDR3 is TGTGCCAGCAGCTCCCCGGGGCTAGCGGGACCCGGGGAGCTGTTTTTT. The full variable domain, its missing parts supplied by reference TRBV7-2 and TRBJ2-2, is GAGVSQSPSNKVTEKGKDVELRCDPISGHTALYWYRQSLGQGLEFLIYFQGNSAPDKSGLPSDRFSAERTGGSVSTLTIQRTQQEDSAVYLCASSSPGLAGPGELFFGEGSRLTVL.

The table lists this clonotype with a few counts. The rearrangement links TRBV3-1 to TRBJ2-7; 7 nucleotides match TRBD2. V shed 1 base and J 0 bases; nucleotides not matched to a gene: 6. This CDR3 has 16 residues. Germline loops: CDR1 LGHDT, CDR2 YNNKEL (reference sequence). The CDR3 DNA follows: TGTGCCAGCAGCCAAGGGACGGGGGGATCCTCCTACGAGCAGTACTTC. Protein: CASSQGTGGSSYEQYF.

Note on this clonotype: A clone one base away is much larger, so this may be a read error. The chain joins TRBV4-3 to TRBJ1-2; D is perhaps TRBD1 (5 bases). Per the germline V gene, CDR1 is LGHNA and CDR2 is YSLEER. The CDR3 spans 15 residues. In DNA form, the CDR3 reads TGCGCCAGCAGCCTAGGGCAGGGACTCGTCTATGGCCACACCTTC. As protein: CASSLGQGLVYGHTF.

This sequence joins TRBV5-1 and TRBJ1-1; 8 bases are a match to TRBD1. The germline gives CDR1 SGHRS, CDR2 YFSETQ. The CDR3 spans 16 residues. V gave up 2 bases and J gave up 0 bases; unmatched junction bases: 6. The CDR3 spells CASSFRQGTMNTEAFF. The CDR3 coding sequence is TGCGCCAGCAGCTTCCGACAGGGGACTATGAACACTGAAGCTTTCTTT.

The CDR3 sequence: CSVDGQGARGYTF. The CDR3 coding sequence is TGCAGCGTTGATGGGCAGGGGGCGCGGGGCTACACCTTC. The chain recombines TRBV29-1 with TRBJ1-2, with 8 bases aligning to TRBD1. The CDR3 is 13 residues long. The germline V gene has CDR1 SQVTM and CDR2 ANQGSEA. V was clipped by 3 bases and J by 8 bases; unmatched bases: 8.

This clonotype was seen more than once but under ten times. The gene calls are TRBV7-9 and TRBJ1-4; unclear D gene. The CDR3 spans 13 residues. Germline CDR1 and CDR2: SEHNR and FQNEAQ (reference sequence). V lost 5 bases, J lost 9 bases, and 13 bases lay in between. The CDR3 here is CASSPTVGKKLFF. CDR3 sequence (DNA): TGTGCCAGCAGCCCCACGGTGGGGAAAAAACTGTTTTTT.

The V call is TRBV6-2 or TRBV6-3, the J call TRBJ2-6, with D uncertain. The germline gives CDR1 MNHEY, CDR2 SVGEGT. The ends were cut back, 4 bases at V and 4 bases at J, with 11 bases in the middle. This CDR3 comprises 15 residues. The CDR3 region has the DNA TGTGCCAGCAGTTCAGTGCCTAACGGGGCCAACGTCCTGACTTTC. It yields the protein CASSSVPNGANVLTF.

The V gene is TRBV11-2, the J gene TRBJ1-2, with unresolved D. Per germline, CDR1 SGHAT and CDR2 FQNNGV. V lost 5 bases to trimming and J lost 0 bases, with 10 bases between them. The CDR3 contains 14 residues. Here the CDR3 reads CASSTGSPNYGYTF. The CDR3 coding sequence is TGTGCCAGCAGCACGGGATCGCCTAACTATGGCTACACCTTC.

V usage is TRBV11-3 and J usage is TRBJ1-4, with TRBD1 as a possible D gene (5 bases). V was trimmed by 6 bases and J by 5 bases, leaving 19 bases between them. The germline V gene encodes CDR1 SGHNT and CDR2 YENEEA. This CDR3 has 16 amino acids. In DNA, the CDR3 is TGTGCCAGCAGAAAAGGGACCTCCGGAAAGAATGAAAAACTGTTTTTT. It codes for CASRKGTSGKNEKLFF.

The chain couples TRBV5-1 to TRBJ1-3; D may be TRBD1 (5 bases). The CDR3 runs to 16 residues. Trimming took 4 bases from V and 3 from J, leaving 17 bases between them. CDR1 and CDR2 from the germline V gene are SGHRS and YFSETQ. The CDR3 nucleotides are TGCGCCAGCAGCCCCGACGGGTCAGGGAATGGAAACACCATATATTTT. This translates into CASSPDGSGNGNTIYF.

The chain uses TRBV20-1 and TRBJ2-3, with 11 bases identical to TRBD2. J gave up 4 bases and V 1 base, and 4 bases lay outside the gene matches. Looked up from germline, CDR1 is DFQATT and CDR2 is SNEGSKA (reference sequence). The CDR3 has 15 residues. CDR3 sequence (DNA): TGCAGTGCTAGAGGGGGTAGCGGGGGGGCAGATACGCAGTATTTT. Protein sequence: CSARGGSGGADTQYF.

This chain connects TRBV2 to TRBJ2-5; 7 bases are a match to TRBD2. With the DNA end fitting TRBJ2-7 better, the J assignment may be wrong. This CDR3 is 13 amino acids long. Germline V lookup: CDR1 SNHLY, CDR2 FYNNEI. CDR3 DNA: TGTGCCAGCAGTGGGGGACGACTAGCCGAGCAGTACGTC. Translated, it gives CASSGGRLAEQYV.

This clonotype was observed a few times. This chain links TRBV10-3 with TRBJ2-5; D is possibly TRBD1 (5 bases). V was trimmed by 7 bases and J by 5 bases, leaving 11 bases between them. Per germline, CDR1 ENHRY and CDR2 SYGVKD. This CDR3 spans 12 amino acids. The CDR3 spells CAIKAGNETQYF. CDR3 sequence (DNA): TGTGCCATCAAAGCAGGGAATGAGACCCAGTACTTC.

CDR3 in DNA: TGTGCCAGCAGTTACACCCCATGGCAGGGCTACACCTTC. Its translation is CASSYTPWQGYTF. This rearrangement joins TRBV6-5 to TRBJ1-2, with D uncertain. The CDR3 is made up of 13 amino acids. Per germline, CDR1 MNHEY and CDR2 SVGAGI. The germline V and J ends were trimmed by 2 bases and 8 bases, with 12 bases remaining between them.

V and J are TRBV19 and TRBJ2-1, with 8 bases matching TRBD1. The end of the DNA fits TRBJ2-7 better, so the J call may be wrong. The CDR3 runs 12 residues. Per the germline V gene, CDR1 is LNHDA and CDR2 is SQIVND (reference sequence). The CDR3 nucleotides read TGTGCCAGTAGCCACGGGACAGGCGAGCAGTACTTC. This codes for CASSHGTGEQYF.

This rearrangement joins TRBV27 to TRBJ1-2, with a tentative D call TRBD1 (5 bases). The CDR3 loop spans 13 amino acids. Looked up from germline, CDR1 is MNHEY and CDR2 is SMNVEV (reference sequence). The V end was cut by 0 bases, the J end by 7 bases, with 9 bases between. CDR3: CASSLSWGFGYTF. CDR3 nucleotide sequence: TGTGCCAGCAGTTTATCGTGGGGGTTTGGCTACACCTTC.

This sequence joins TRBV28 and TRBJ1-5; 8 bases match TRBD1. The end of the DNA is better explained by TRBJ2-3, so the J call may be wrong. The germline gives CDR1 MDHEN, CDR2 SYDVKM. CDR3 length: 14 residues. The CDR3 nucleotides are TGTGCCAGCAGAACAGGGGGGAACAATCAGCCCCAGTATTTT. Amino acids: CASRTGGNNQPQYF.

This clonotype showed up just a few times. J is TRBJ2-5 and V is TRBV7-2; TRBD2 agrees at 8 bases. Trimming removed 1 base from V and 11 bases from J; junction bases left unmatched: 15. Germline CDR1 reads SGHTA; CDR2 reads FQGNSA. The CDR3 runs 16 residues. CDR3 loop: CASSLDGRGASLEQYF. The DNA for the CDR3 is TGTGCCAGCAGCTTAGATGGGCGGGGGGCAAGTCTGGAGCAGTACTTC. The whole variable domain, filled in from reference TRBV7-2 and TRBJ2-5, reads GAGVSQSPSNKVTEKGKDVELRCDPISGHTALYWYRQSLGQGLEFLIYFQGNSAPDKSGLPSDRFSAERTGGSVSTLTIQRTQQEDSAVYLCASSLDGRGASLEQYFGPGTRLLVL.

This clonotype was counted only a few times. The chain combines TRBV12-3 or TRBV12-4 with TRBJ1-4; D is uncertain. Deletions cut 5 bases from V and 13 bases from J, with 14 bases between. The CDR3 runs to 12 residues. This CDR3 reads CASSPQRTLLFF. The DNA for the CDR3 is TGTGCCAGCAGTCCCCAGAGGACCCTACTGTTTTTT.

As to this clonotype: The missing conserved phenylalanine or tryptophan at the end of this CDR3 makes a read error likely. The chain recombines TRBV5-1 with TRBJ2-3, with 10 bases lining up with TRBD2. V lost 4 bases and J lost 0; bases outside the gene matches: 11. Looked up from germline, CDR1 is SGHRS and CDR2 is YFSETQ. This CDR3 is 18 amino acids long. CDR3 in DNA: TGCGCCAGCAGCACCTTAGCGGGGGGATCAGCTAGCACAGATACGCAGTATATT. Translation gives CASSTLAGGSASTDTQYI.

As DNA, the CDR3 is TGCAGTGCTAGAGACCCTGGACGGACCTCTGGAAACACCATATATTTT. The encoded protein is CSARDPGRTSGNTIYF. The chain uses TRBV20-1 and TRBJ1-3; D ambiguous. In germline, CDR1 is DFQATT, CDR2 SNEGSKA (reference sequence). The CDR3 extends over 16 amino acids. V lost 0 bases and J lost 0, with 12 bases in between.

The V and J genes are TRBV9 and TRBJ2-3, with D perhaps TRBD2 (6 bases). Trimming removed 0 bases from V and 2 bases from J, with 10 bases in between. Germline-derived CDR1 and CDR2 are SGDLS and YYNGEE. CDR3 length: 15 residues. This CDR3 reads CASSVVGGPTDTQYF. CDR3 DNA: TGTGCCAGCAGCGTAGTGGGGGGACCCACAGATACGCAGTATTTT.

In its sample, this clonotype was seen a few times. The V call is TRBV9, the J call TRBJ1-1, with 7 bases lining up with TRBD1. Germline V CDR1 and CDR2: SGDLS, YYNGEE. Trimming took 4 bases from V and 7 from J; bases not matched to a gene: 7. The CDR3 covers 13 residues. Here the CDR3 reads CASSTRTGNEAFF. As DNA, the CDR3 is TGTGCCAGCAGCACCCGGACAGGCAATGAAGCTTTCTTT.

The genes are TRBV3-1 and TRBJ2-5; a weak D match, TRBD1 (6 bases). Germline lookup yields CDR1 LGHDT and CDR2 YNNKEL (reference sequence). Trimming cost V 5 bases and J 1 base, with 17 bases left between them. The CDR3 consists of 16 residues. The CDR3 nucleotides are TGTGCCAGCAGCGACGGAACAGGGTTTCTCCAAGAGACCCAGTACTTC. Translating it yields CASSDGTGFLQETQYF.